These 24 T cell receptor beta chains were all obtained from the same sample, sequenced in a study of graft-versus-host responses after intestinal transplantation. Assay used: immunoSEQ multiplex PCR; TCRdb lists only in-frame clones, some missing. This table has 80,000 to 90,000 clones, roughly 90% appearing once. Their recognized antigens are unknown. The source material was unstimulated CD4+ T cells sorted from spleen or lymph node cells, sampled before intestinal transplant. These receptors all come from a human donor who received an intestinal transplant.

The chain carries TRBV6-6 and TRBJ2-3; TRBD1 agrees at 7 bases. Germline CDR1 MNHNY, CDR2 SVGAGI (reference sequence). J gave up 4 bases and V 6 bases, and 10 bases lay outside the gene matches. The CDR3 length is 15 residues. The CDR3 DNA follows: TGTGCCAGCAGCCGACAGGGCTTTGTAGCAGATACGCAGTATTTT. It is translated as CASSRQGFVADTQYF.

Only one count was recorded for this clone. V gene TRBV11-2 combines with J gene TRBJ2-7; 9 bases line up with TRBD1. The CDR3 has 14 amino acids. Germline trimming cut 3 bases from V and 3 bases from J; bases unmatched to any gene: 3. Germline V gene sequence: CDR1 SGHAT, CDR2 FQNNGV. The CDR3 DNA sequence: TGTGCCAGCAGCTTGCGGACAGGGGACTACGAGCAGTACTTC. Translation: CASSLRTGDYEQYF.

This clone was seen a single time. The chain has TRBV9 and TRBJ1-1; 7 nucleotides match TRBD1. The CDR3 extends over 16 amino acids. Losses at the gene ends were 4 bases for V and 3 bases for J; bases not matched to a gene: 12. Germline V gene data show CDR1 as SGDLS and CDR2 as YYNGEE. CDR3 nucleotides: TGTGCCAGCAGCACCAAAAGGGGGCGCCGGGACACTGAAGCTTTCTTT. Its translation: CASSTKRGRRDTEAFF.

In this sample, this clone turned up once. The chain has TRBV29-1 and TRBJ2-3; TRBD1 matches at 10 bases. This CDR3 has 14 residues. Germline V gene lookup returns CDR1 SQVTM and CDR2 ANQGSEA. The V gene end was trimmed by 6 bases and the J gene end by 0 bases; junction bases not matched to a gene: 3. CDR3 sequence (DNA): TGCAGCGTGACAGGGGGCGTGAGCACAGATACGCAGTATTTT. Translated, it gives CSVTGGVSTDTQYF.

V gene TRBV7-2 combines with J gene TRBJ1-4; weak D call: TRBD1 (5 bases). The CDR3 runs to 14 residues. Germline CDR1 SGHTA, CDR2 FQGNSA. Trimming took off 3 bases at V and 8 bases at J, with 13 bases between the two ends. The CDR3 is CASSFRGEREKLFF. CDR3 coding DNA: TGTGCCAGCAGCTTCCGGGGGGAAAGAGAAAAACTGTTTTTT.

The rearrangement uses TRBV7-3 and TRBJ2-5, with 9 bases lining up with TRBD2. The CDR3 totals 18 residues. V was pared by 2 bases and J by 7 bases, with 17 bases of the junction left unmatched. Germline V CDR1 and CDR2: SGHTA, FQGTGA. CDR3 residues: CASSLGPSGDPRGWTQYF. The CDR3 nucleotides are TGTGCCAGCAGCTTAGGGCCTAGCGGGGACCCAAGAGGATGGACCCAGTACTTC.

This chain uses TRBV7-3 with TRBJ2-1; weak D call: TRBD1 (6 bases). V lost 2 bases to trimming and J lost 5 bases, with 13 bases between them. Germline values: CDR1 SGHTA, CDR2 FQGTGA. CDR3 length: 15 residues. CDR3 bases: TGTGCCAGCAGCTTATGGTCAGGGGTGGACAATGAGCAGTTCTTC. Its translation: CASSLWSGVDNEQFF.

The rearrangement joins TRBV18 to TRBJ1-2; maybe TRBD1 (5 bases). There are 16 residues in the CDR3. The V end was cut by 0 bases, the J end by 4 bases, with 15 bases between. The V gene's germline CDR1 is KGHSH and CDR2 LQKENI. CDR3 nucleotide sequence: TGTGCCAGCTCACCACCCGGAGGGGCCGAGGGCTATGGCTACACCTTC. Translation gives CASSPPGGAEGYGYTF.

CDR3: CASSQRGGVSSYNEQFF. CDR3 in DNA: TGTGCCAGCAGCCAGCGGGGGGGGGTTTCCTCCTACAATGAGCAGTTCTTC. V gene TRBV7-6 combines with J gene TRBJ2-1; 10 nucleotides line up with TRBD2. The CDR3 is 17 residues long. From germline, CDR1 is SGHVS and CDR2 FNYEAQ. The ends lost 5 bases at V and 0 bases at J; junction bases unmatched: 7.

This clone has only one observation. J is TRBJ1-3 and V is TRBV6-6; TRBD1 might be the D (5 bases). Germline CDR1 reads MNHNY; CDR2 reads SVGAGI (reference sequence). Trimming pared 0 bases from V and 8 bases from J, leaving 5 bases between. The CDR3 sequence is 12 residues long. CDR3 nucleotide sequence: TGTGCCAGCAGTTACTCGACAGACACCATATATTTT. The encoded protein is CASSYSTDTIYF.

This chain uses TRBV11-3 with TRBJ2-3, with 9 bases aligning to TRBD1. The CDR3 loop spans 17 amino acids. Per germline, CDR1 SGHNT and CDR2 YENEEA. Losses at the gene ends were 5 bases for V and 2 bases for J; bases not matched to a gene: 11. CDR3 amino acids: CASSPGQGGRLTDTQYF. The CDR3 nucleotides read TGTGCCAGCAGCCCGGGACAGGGAGGGCGGCTCACAGATACGCAGTATTTT.

V is TRBV5-1 and J is TRBJ1-1, with 9 positions matching TRBD1. Germline V gives CDR1 SGHRS, CDR2 YFSETQ. This CDR3 has 15 residues. J was trimmed by 8 bases and V by 2 bases; bases with no gene match: 10. The CDR3 spells CASSFSGQGSGEAFF. The CDR3 region has the DNA TGCGCCAGCAGCTTTTCAGGACAGGGGTCGGGCGAAGCTTTCTTT.

V is TRBV5-1 and J is TRBJ1-3, with TRBD1 identical over 7 bases. The trim removed 0 bases at V and 1 base at J, leaving 13 bases unmatched. The CDR3 covers 19 residues. Germline V gives CDR1 SGHRS, CDR2 YFSETQ. The CDR3, as DNA: TGCGCCAGCAGCTTGGAGGGAATGACAGGGATCTATTCTGGAAACACCATATATTTT. Its protein product is CASSLEGMTGIYSGNTIYF.

CDR3 DNA sequence: TGTGCCAGCAGTGAAGCCGCGACGAGGGGCTACACCTTC. Amino acids: CASSEAATRGYTF. The V call is TRBV6-1, the J call TRBJ1-2; D gene ambiguous. V was shortened by 0 bases and J by 8 bases, with 10 bases between the two germline ends. CDR3 length: 13 residues. CDR1 MNHNS and CDR2 SASEGT come from the germline V gene.

The chain has TRBV6-5 and TRBJ1-2, with a weak D call TRBD1 (6 bases). The length of the CDR3 is 12 residues. Trimming took 6 bases from V and 8 from J, leaving 13 bases between them. Germline V CDR1 and CDR2: MNHEY, SVGAGI. CDR3 sequence (DNA): TGTGCCAGCAGGAGGGGGGGAATGGGCTACACCTTC. Translated, it gives CASRRGGMGYTF.

As to this clone: One end of the junction does not line up with germline, which may come from a read error. The chain uses TRBV10-1 and TRBJ2-7; 14 positions match TRBD2. Germline V gene data show CDR1 as WNHNN and CDR2 as SYGVQD (reference sequence). There are 19 residues in the CDR3. CDR3 region: CASRLKRGLAGASSYGQYF. The CDR3 coding sequence is TGCGCCAGCAGACTGAAAAGGGGACTAGCGGGGGCAAGCTCCTACGGGCAGTACTTC.

V gene TRBV19 combines with J gene TRBJ1-5, with TRBD1 as a possible D gene (5 bases). Germline loops: CDR1 LNHDA, CDR2 SQIVND (reference sequence). The CDR3 totals 15 residues. V was trimmed by 5 bases and J by 4 bases, leaving 15 bases between them. As DNA, the CDR3 is TGTGCCAGTAGTCCTCCCTGGACACTTAATCAGCCCCAGCATTTT. Translating gives CASSPPWTLNQPQHF.

V usage is TRBV6-1 and J usage is TRBJ1-2, with 7 bases lining up with TRBD1. V lost 7 bases and J lost 0; bases outside the gene matches: 5. The CDR3 length is 14 residues. Looked up from germline, CDR1 is MNHNS and CDR2 is SASEGT. CDR3 nucleotide sequence: TGTGCCAGCAACAGGGGCCATCCTAACTATGGCTACACCTTC. Translation: CASNRGHPNYGYTF.

This chain joins TRBV27 and TRBJ2-7, with a possible D match to TRBD2 (5 bases). Trimming took 3 bases from V and 7 from J, leaving 13 bases between them. Germline CDR1 reads MNHEY; CDR2 reads SMNVEV (reference sequence). CDR3 size: 13 residues. The CDR3 is CASSLWGEGEQYF. The CDR3, as DNA: TGTGCCAGCAGTTTGTGGGGTGAGGGAGAGCAGTACTTC.

This chain uses TRBV5-5 with TRBJ2-1; TRBD2 is a possible D gene (6 bases). This CDR3 comprises 14 residues. Between the trimmed V and J ends, which lost 7 bases and 7 bases, there was a span of 18 bases. Germline CDR1 and CDR2: SGHKS and YYEKEE (reference sequence). The CDR3: CASRWDWSSNEQFF. DNA for the CDR3: TGTGCCAGCCGATGGGACTGGTCCTCTAATGAGCAGTTCTTC.

J is TRBJ1-1 and V is TRBV19, with TRBD1 matching 7 bases. CDR3 length: 15 residues. Germline trimming cut 0 bases from V and 3 bases from J; bases unmatched to any gene: 4. Looked up from germline, CDR1 is LNHDA and CDR2 is SQIVND (reference sequence). This CDR3 reads CASSIEGGLDTEAFF. For the CDR3, the DNA is TGTGCCAGTAGTATAGAAGGGGGCTTGGACACTGAAGCTTTCTTT.

This clone was recorded only once. The rearrangement uses TRBV11-3 and TRBJ2-5, with D possibly TRBD1 on 6 matching bases. Trimming shortened V by 1 base and J by 2 bases, and 14 bases separated the two germline ends. Germline CDR1 and CDR2: SGHNT and YENEEA. The CDR3 length is 16 residues. CDR3 loop: CASSLGGRGGQETQYF. CDR3 DNA sequence: TGTGCCAGCAGCTTAGGGGGCAGGGGTGGACAAGAGACCCAGTACTTC.

This clone appeared once. V usage is TRBV11-3 and J usage is TRBJ1-1, with D perhaps matching TRBD1 (5 bases). The CDR3 is 13 residues long. Trimming took 7 bases from V and 10 from J, leaving 19 bases between them. CDR1 is SGHNT, CDR2 YENEEA, per germline. The CDR3 is CASTPSGGWVAFF. The CDR3 nucleotides read TGTGCCAGCACCCCATCCGGGGGATGGGTAGCTTTCTTT.

V usage is TRBV2 and J usage is TRBJ1-2; 7 nucleotides agree with TRBD1. With V trimmed by 6 bases and J by 3 bases, 7 bases remained unmatched. Germline CDR1 reads SNHLY; CDR2 reads FYNNEI. The CDR3 length is 14 residues. CDR3 loop: CASSAGQRDYGYTF. DNA of the CDR3: TGTGCCAGCAGCGCGGGACAGCGCGACTATGGCTACACCTTC.